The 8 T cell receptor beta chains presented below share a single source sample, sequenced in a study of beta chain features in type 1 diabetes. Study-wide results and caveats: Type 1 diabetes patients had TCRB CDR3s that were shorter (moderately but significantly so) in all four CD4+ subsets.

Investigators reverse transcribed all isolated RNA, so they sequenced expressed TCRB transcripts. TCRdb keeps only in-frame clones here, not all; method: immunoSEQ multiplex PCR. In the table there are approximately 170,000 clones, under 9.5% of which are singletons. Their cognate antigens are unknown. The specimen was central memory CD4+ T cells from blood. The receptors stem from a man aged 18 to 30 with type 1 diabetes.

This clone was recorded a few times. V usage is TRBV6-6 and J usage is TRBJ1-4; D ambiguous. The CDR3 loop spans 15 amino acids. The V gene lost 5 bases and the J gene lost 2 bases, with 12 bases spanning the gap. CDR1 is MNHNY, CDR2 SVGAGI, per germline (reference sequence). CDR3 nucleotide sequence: TGTGCCAGCAGTCAAGACCTCGGGACTAATGAAAAACTGTTTTTT. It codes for CASSQDLGTNEKLFF.

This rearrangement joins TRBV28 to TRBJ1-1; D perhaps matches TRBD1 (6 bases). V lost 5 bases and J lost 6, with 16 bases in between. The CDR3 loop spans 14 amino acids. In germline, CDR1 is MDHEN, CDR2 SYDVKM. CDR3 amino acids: CASSAPTGYAEAFF. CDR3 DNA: TGTGCCAGCAGTGCCCCGACAGGTTACGCTGAAGCTTTCTTT.

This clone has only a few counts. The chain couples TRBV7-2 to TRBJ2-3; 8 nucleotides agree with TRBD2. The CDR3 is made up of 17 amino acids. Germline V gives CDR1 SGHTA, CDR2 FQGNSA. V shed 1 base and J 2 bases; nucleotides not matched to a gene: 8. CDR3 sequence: CASSLVSGRPPTDTQYF. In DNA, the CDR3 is TGTGCCAGCAGCTTAGTGAGCGGGAGACCCCCCACAGATACGCAGTATTTT. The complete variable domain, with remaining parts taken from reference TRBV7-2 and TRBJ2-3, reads GAGVSQSPSNKVTEKGKDVELRCDPISGHTALYWYRQSLGQGLEFLIYFQGNSAPDKSGLPSDRFSAERTGGSVSTLTIQRTQQEDSAVYLCASSLVSGRPPTDTQYFGPGTRLTVL.

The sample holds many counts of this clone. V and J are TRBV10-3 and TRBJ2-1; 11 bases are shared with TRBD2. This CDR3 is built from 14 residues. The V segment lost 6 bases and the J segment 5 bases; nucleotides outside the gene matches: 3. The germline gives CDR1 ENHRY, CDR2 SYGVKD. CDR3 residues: CAIRTSGGHNEQFF. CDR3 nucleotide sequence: TGTGCCATCAGAACTAGCGGGGGTCACAATGAGCAGTTCTTC.

CDR3 in amino acids: CATREGLAGTGELFF. The CDR3 region has the DNA TGTGCCACCCGCGAGGGACTAGCGGGCACCGGGGAGCTGTTTTTT. The chain links TRBV15 to TRBJ2-2; 12 positions agree with TRBD2. The CDR3 totals 15 residues. Unmatched junction bases numbered 5, after V lost 8 bases and J lost 4 bases. Germline CDR1 LNHNV, CDR2 YYDKDF (reference sequence). Looking up the rest from reference TRBV15 and TRBJ2-2 gives the full variable domain: DAMVIQNPRYQVTQFGKPVTLSCSQTLNHNVMYWYQQKSSQAPKLLFHYYDKDFNNEADTPDNFQSRRPNTSFCFLDIRSPGLGDTAMYLCATREGLAGTGELFFGEGSRLTVL.

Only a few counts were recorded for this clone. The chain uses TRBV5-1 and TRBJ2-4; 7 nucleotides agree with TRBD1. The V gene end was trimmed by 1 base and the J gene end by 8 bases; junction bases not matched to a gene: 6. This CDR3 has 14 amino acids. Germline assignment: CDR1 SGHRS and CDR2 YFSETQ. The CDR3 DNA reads TGCGCCAGCAGCTTGTCAGGGGGAAGAGACATTCAGTACTTC. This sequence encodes CASSLSGGRDIQYF.

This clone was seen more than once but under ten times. CDR3 in DNA: TGTGCCAGCAGTTCTAACAGGGGGCAAGGTGAAAATAACTATGGCTACACCTTC. Translated: CASSSNRGQGENNYGYTF. The chain links TRBV7-9 to TRBJ1-2; 9 positions match TRBD1. Germline trimming cut 6 bases from V and 1 base from J; bases unmatched to any gene: 15. The CDR3 has 18 amino acids. From germline, CDR1 is SEHNR and CDR2 FQNEAQ (reference sequence).

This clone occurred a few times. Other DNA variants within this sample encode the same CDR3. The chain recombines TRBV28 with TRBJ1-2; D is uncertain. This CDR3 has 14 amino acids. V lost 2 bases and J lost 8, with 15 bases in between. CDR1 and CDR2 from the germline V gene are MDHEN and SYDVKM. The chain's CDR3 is CASSLGLGGGGYTF. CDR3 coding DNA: TGTGCCAGCAGTTTAGGCCTAGGCGGCGGAGGCTACACCTTC.